The following is a T cell receptor (beta chain) sequence with its context. The antigen is unknown. The CDR3 contains 14 residues. CDR1 is SGHNT, CDR2 YYREEE, per germline (reference sequence). V was shortened by 0 bases and J by 3 bases, with 9 bases between the two germline ends. The sample is drawn from a study of cytomegalovirus exposure and HLA in healthy donors. Study conclusions and caveats: Association of 17,000 or so TCR beta sequences with HLA alleles was found at 0.05 false discovery rate in a later analysis. CMV serostatus stood as the only immune exposure information on hand. In presence/absence analyses, roughly uniform sequencing depth across donors was assumed.

13 Jbeta primers and 60 Vbeta primers were used for the PCR. Using immunoSEQ multiplex PCR, the repertoire was profiled, and TCRdb retains in-frame clones only, with some absent. The data contain around 150,000 clones, around three quarters of them singletons. The sequencing sample was made of PBMCs. The chain joins TRBV5-4 to TRBJ1-1, with a possible D match to TRBD1 (5 bases). The clonotype originates from a middle-aged man in good health and CMV-seronegative. CDR3 sequence: CASSLGTRDTEAFF. CDR3 in DNA: TGTGCCAGCAGCTTGGGGACACGCGACACTGAAGCTTTCTTT.